Shown below are 24 T cell receptor beta chains from a single sample sequenced in a study of cytomegalovirus exposure and HLA in healthy donors. Both 60 Vbeta primers and 13 Jbeta primers went into the PCR. Profiling relied on immunoSEQ multiplex PCR, and the TCRdb table lists in-frame clones only, not all of them. The sample gives some 150,000 clones, approximately 78% of which show up once; about 0.77% is in the top ten. Sequenced material: PBMCs. The receptors derive from a woman under 30 in good health and CMV-seronegative.

This clone was observed a handful of times. The genes are TRBV29-1 and TRBJ1-2, with a tentative D call TRBD1 (5 bases). V lost 4 bases and J lost 3, with 9 bases in between. The CDR3 length is 12 residues. The germline V gene encodes CDR1 SQVTM and CDR2 ANQGSEA. In nucleotides, the CDR3 is TGCAGCGTTGCCACAGGTTACTATGGCTACACCTTC. Amino acids: CSVATGYYGYTF.

The sample holds a few counts of this clone. This sequence joins TRBV13 and TRBJ2-3; TRBD2 agrees at 7 bases. The germline gives CDR1 PRHDT, CDR2 FYEKMQ (reference sequence). The length of the CDR3 is 17 residues. With V trimmed by 1 base and J by 6 bases, 13 bases remained unmatched. The CDR3 nucleotides read TGTGCCAGCAGCTTAGTAAAAAGGGAGGGGTCGAGGGATACGCAGTATTTT. Protein product: CASSLVKREGSRDTQYF.

The V gene is TRBV28, the J gene TRBJ1-2, with no clear D. CDR1 and CDR2 from the germline V gene are MDHEN and SYDVKM. V was trimmed by 6 bases and J by 8 bases, leaving 10 bases between them. The CDR3 is 11 residues long. The CDR3 here is CASRNENGYTF. Written as DNA, the CDR3 is TGTGCCAGCAGGAACGAGAACGGCTACACCTTC.

This clone was seen more than once but under ten times. CDR3 loop: CASSGGAVETQYF. The CDR3 DNA reads TGTGCCAGCAGCGGTGGGGCCGTGGAGACCCAGTACTTC. The rearrangement uses TRBV11-3 and TRBJ2-5, with D possibly being TRBD1 (5 bases). V lost 5 bases, J lost 5 bases, and 12 bases lay in between. Germline loops: CDR1 SGHNT, CDR2 YENEEA. The CDR3 loop spans 13 amino acids.

This chain joins TRBV5-1 and TRBJ2-1; TRBD2 matches at 8 bases. Germline CDR1 is SGHRS and CDR2 is YFSETQ. The CDR3 spans 15 residues. The ends lost 2 bases at V and 4 bases at J; junction bases unmatched: 5. The DNA of the CDR3 is TGCGCCAGCAGCTTTGCTAGCGGGTCTTACAATGAGCAGTTCTTC. It codes for CASSFASGSYNEQFF.

The V and J genes are TRBV2 and TRBJ2-7; 11 positions match TRBD2. This CDR3 region has 16 residues. CDR1 and CDR2 from the germline V gene are SNHLY and FYNNEI. With V trimmed by 6 bases and J by 6 bases, 13 bases remained unmatched. The CDR3 DNA sequence: TGTGCCAGCAGCGAGGGACTAGCGGCTTGGATCGGCGAGCAGTACTTC. Residues: CASSEGLAAWIGEQYF.

The rearrangement links TRBV6-1 to TRBJ2-5, with a possible D match to TRBD2 (6 bases). Per germline, CDR1 MNHNS and CDR2 SASEGT. The CDR3 sequence is 14 residues long. The V end lost 8 bases, the J end lost 5 bases, and 18 bases lay between the germline ends. This CDR3 reads CASRIQEGWETQYF. DNA for the CDR3: TGTGCCAGCCGAATTCAGGAGGGTTGGGAGACCCAGTACTTC.

This chain links TRBV18 with TRBJ1-1, with a weak D call TRBD1 (6 bases). Trimming removed 3 bases from V and 4 bases from J, with 12 bases in between. The CDR3 has 14 residues. Per the germline V gene, CDR1 is KGHSH and CDR2 is LQKENI. The CDR3 region is CASSPREGGTEAFF. As DNA, the CDR3 is TGTGCCAGCTCACCTAGGGAGGGGGGCACTGAAGCTTTCTTT. The full variable domain, its missing parts supplied by reference TRBV18 and TRBJ1-1, is NAGVMQNPRHLVRRRGQEARLRCSPMKGHSHVYWYRQLPEEGLKFMVYLQKENIIDESGMPKERFSAEFPKEGPSILRIQQVVRGDSAAYFCASSPREGGTEAFFGQGTRLTVV.

The chain carries TRBV28 and TRBJ2-5; maybe TRBD2 (7 bases). Germline assignment: CDR1 MDHEN and CDR2 SYDVKM. V was cut by 2 bases and J by 4 bases, with 11 bases left in between. This CDR3 has 14 amino acids. DNA of the CDR3: TGTGCCAGCAGTTTAGGGGGGGCTGGAGAGACCCAGTACTTC. It is translated as CASSLGGAGETQYF.

The chain has TRBV12-5 and TRBJ2-5; 16 bases are a match to TRBD2. Germline V gene sequence: CDR1 LGHNT, CDR2 FRNRAP. V trimming: 5 bases; J trimming: 4 bases; junction bases outside the gene matches: 10. There are 18 residues in the CDR3. This CDR3 reads CASGRTGLAGGPGETQYF. CDR3 in DNA: TGTGCTAGTGGTCGGACGGGACTAGCGGGAGGGCCTGGAGAGACCCAGTACTTC.

V gene TRBV10-2 combines with J gene TRBJ2-7; D perhaps matches TRBD2 (6 bases). Germline V gene lookup returns CDR1 WSHSY and CDR2 SAAADI. The CDR3 contains 14 residues. With 7 bases removed from V and 2 bases from J, the gap between germline ends came to 15 bases. The CDR3 sequence: CASTYGPGAYEQYF. CDR3 DNA: TGCGCCAGCACCTATGGACCGGGAGCCTACGAGCAGTACTTC.

This clone is termed medium-sized. V usage is TRBV5-1 and J usage is TRBJ1-4; tentative D call: TRBD1 (5 bases). The CDR3 has 13 amino acids. Germline assignment: CDR1 SGHRS and CDR2 YFSETQ. V was trimmed by 0 bases and J by 7 bases, leaving 7 bases between them. CDR3 amino acids: CASSLGGAEKLFF. CDR3 nucleotide sequence: TGCGCCAGCAGCTTGGGGGGCGCTGAAAAACTGTTTTTT.

J is TRBJ2-2 and V is TRBV5-8, with TRBD2 identical over 10 bases. Germline loops: CDR1 SGHTS, CDR2 YDEGEE. The ends lost 3 bases at V and 6 bases at J; junction bases unmatched: 14. This CDR3 contains 18 residues. The CDR3: CASSWRWTSGTFPGELFF. CDR3 nucleotides: TGTGCCAGCAGCTGGAGATGGACTAGCGGTACCTTCCCCGGGGAGCTGTTTTTT.

This clone was seen a single time. This sequence joins TRBV27 and TRBJ1-2; TRBD1 is a possible D gene (6 bases). Germline loops: CDR1 MNHEY, CDR2 SMNVEV (reference sequence). The CDR3 is 13 amino acids. V was trimmed by 5 bases and J by 6 bases, leaving 13 bases between them. CDR3 protein: CASSRTDRNGYTF. In DNA, the CDR3 is TGTGCCAGCAGTAGGACAGACCGAAATGGCTACACCTTC.

The chain recombines TRBV6-5 with TRBJ1-1; no definite D call. Germline CDR1 MNHEY, CDR2 SVGAGI. The CDR3 covers 13 residues. The V gene lost 2 bases and the J gene lost 3 bases, with 7 bases spanning the gap. The CDR3 loop is CASSYTGDTEAFF. The CDR3 region has the DNA TGTGCCAGCAGTTACACCGGAGACACTGAAGCTTTCTTT.

This chain links TRBV7-2 with TRBJ2-1, with 7 bases that match TRBD2. The CDR3 extends over 15 amino acids. Per the germline V gene, CDR1 is SGHTA and CDR2 is FQGNSA. V trimming: 4 bases; J trimming: 0 bases; junction bases outside the gene matches: 3. The CDR3 DNA sequence: TGTGCCAGCAGCTGGGGGGACTACTCCTACAATGAGCAGTTCTTC. Protein sequence: CASSWGDYSYNEQFF.

The chain employs TRBV28 and TRBJ2-2, with TRBD2 matching 8 bases. J gave up 2 bases and V 8 bases, and 10 bases lay outside the gene matches. The germline gives CDR1 MDHEN, CDR2 SYDVKM. The CDR3 totals 16 residues. The CDR3 reads CASRVIAGTNTGELFF. CDR3 DNA sequence: TGTGCCAGCCGGGTGATAGCGGGAACCAACACCGGGGAGCTGTTTTTT.

The rearrangement uses TRBV6-1 and TRBJ1-1; 9 bases are a match to TRBD1. The germline CDR1 and CDR2 sequences are MNHNS and SASEGT. J was trimmed by 7 bases and V by 6 bases; bases with no gene match: 9. This CDR3 region has 14 residues. The CDR3 DNA reads TGTGCCAGCAGGGACGACAGGGGGGCGCTTGAAGCTTTCTTT. Its protein product is CASRDDRGALEAFF.

The J gene is TRBJ1-1, the V gene TRBV28; D remains unclear. The CDR3 consists of 12 residues. The V gene's germline CDR1 is MDHEN and CDR2 SYDVKM. Trimming pared 11 bases from V and 1 base from J, leaving 11 bases between. CDR3 DNA sequence: TGTGCCGCAAAAGAGGGGAACACTGAAGCTTTCTTT. This translates into CAAKEGNTEAFF.

This chain uses TRBV9 with TRBJ2-7, with a weak D call TRBD1 (6 bases). The CDR3 runs to 16 residues. Germline loops: CDR1 SGDLS, CDR2 YYNGEE. The V and J ends lost 4 bases and 2 bases respectively, with 19 bases between them. CDR3 sequence (DNA): TGTGCCAGCAGCCCACACGGGGCAGGGGTTGCCTACGAGCAGTACTTC. It yields the protein CASSPHGAGVAYEQYF.

The J gene is TRBJ2-5, the V gene TRBV6-6, with D hard to call. The better agreement between TRBJ2-7 and the DNA end casts doubt on the J call. Germline-derived CDR1 and CDR2 are MNHNY and SVGAGI (reference sequence). The length of the CDR3 is 14 residues. The CDR3 DNA reads TGTGCCAGCAGTTTGATACAGTTATCCTACGAGCAGTACTTC. Amino acid sequence: CASSLIQLSYEQYF.

The rearrangement links TRBV7-2 to TRBJ2-1; the D is unclear. V was cut by 8 bases and J by 5 bases, with 4 bases left in between. Germline values: CDR1 SGHTA, CDR2 FQGNSA. This CDR3 comprises 10 residues. CDR3 bases: TGTGCCAGCGGCAACAATGAGCAGTTCTTC. Translated: CASGNNEQFF. The whole variable domain, remainder taken from reference TRBV7-2 and TRBJ2-1, is GAGVSQSPSNKVTEKGKDVELRCDPISGHTALYWYRQSLGQGLEFLIYFQGNSAPDKSGLPSDRFSAERTGGSVSTLTIQRTQQEDSAVYLCASGNNEQFFGPGTRLTVL.

This rearrangement joins TRBV27 to TRBJ1-5; D is ambiguous. V was shortened by 2 bases and J by 3 bases, with 5 bases between the two germline ends. Germline loops: CDR1 MNHEY, CDR2 SMNVEV (reference sequence). This CDR3 has 13 amino acids. The CDR3 loop is CASSLVFNQPQHF. Here the CDR3 DNA reads TGTGCCAGCAGTTTAGTCTTCAATCAGCCCCAGCATTTT.

V is TRBV29-1 and J is TRBJ1-1, with D tentatively TRBD1 (5 bases). Germline CDR1 SQVTM, CDR2 ANQGSEA. V dropped 3 bases and J dropped 5 bases, with 19 bases sitting between them. The CDR3 is 15 amino acids. CDR3 bases: TGCAGCGTTGACAGGGTTGGAGGGGTAATAACTGAAGCTTTCTTT. It translates to CSVDRVGGVITEAFF.